These 11 T cell receptor beta chains originate from one sample sequenced in a study of blood T cell repertoires in COVID-19. Produced via immunoSEQ multiplex PCR; TCRdb's table is partial and in-frame only. Of 200,000 to 250,000 clones in the sample, roughly 86% were seen once. Input material: peripheral blood. Receptors originate from a woman in her thirties or forties with acute or convalescent COVID-19.

The V and J genes are TRBV19 and TRBJ2-1; TRBD2 matches 16 bases. The CDR3 extends over 18 amino acids. Germline V gene data show CDR1 as LNHDA and CDR2 as SQIVND (reference sequence). The V segment lost 1 base and the J segment 10 bases; nucleotides outside the gene matches: 10. This CDR3 is CASSIVGLAGGPGDEQFF. In nucleotides, the CDR3 is TGTGCCAGTAGTATAGTGGGACTAGCGGGGGGGCCAGGAGACGAGCAGTTCTTC. Using reference TRBV19 and TRBJ2-1 for the parts outside the CDR3, the full variable domain is DGGITQSPKYLFRKEGQNVTLSCEQNLNHDAMYWYRQDPGQGLRLIYYSQIVNDFQKGDIAEGYSVSREKKESFPLTVTSAQKNPTAFYLCASSIVGLAGGPGDEQFFGPGTRLTVL.

The sample holds a few counts of this clone. The chain combines TRBV11-2 with TRBJ1-2; 9 bases are shared with TRBD1. The CDR3 runs to 16 residues. Germline V lookup: CDR1 SGHAT, CDR2 FQNNGV. Trimming cost V 3 bases and J 6 bases; bases outside gene matches: 11. The chain's CDR3 is CASSLSQMGTGNGYTF. The CDR3 coding sequence is TGTGCCAGCAGCTTGAGCCAAATGGGGACAGGGAATGGCTACACCTTC.

DNA of the CDR3: TGTGCCAGCAGCTTACGGACATCTCTCGAGCAGTACTTC. Protein: CASSLRTSLEQYF. This chain connects TRBV7-8 to TRBJ2-7; tentatively, D is TRBD1 (5 bases). V was cut by 2 bases and J by 6 bases, with 11 bases left in between. Per germline, CDR1 SGHVS and CDR2 FQNEAQ. The length of the CDR3 is 13 residues.

This clone was seen a few times. The chain carries TRBV3-1 (or the pseudogene TRBV3-2) and TRBJ1-1; D is unresolved. The V end lost 3 bases, the J end lost 10 bases, and 12 bases lay between the germline ends. CDR1 LGHDT and CDR2 YNNKEL come from the germline V gene (reference sequence). The CDR3 extends over 12 amino acids. CDR3 residues: CASSQMADSAFF. DNA for the CDR3: TGTGCCAGCAGCCAGATGGCAGATTCAGCTTTCTTT.

The chain employs TRBV5-8 and TRBJ2-3; D might be TRBD1 (6 bases). Germline-derived CDR1 and CDR2 are SGHTS and YDEGEE. The length of the CDR3 is 14 residues. Trimming cost V 3 bases and J 0 bases, with 8 bases left between them. CDR3 DNA sequence: TGTGCCAGCAGCTCGGGACAAAGCACAGATACGCAGTATTTT. Amino acids: CASSSGQSTDTQYF.

This clone was recorded only once. The chain couples TRBV19 to TRBJ1-2; D not resolved. In germline, CDR1 is LNHDA, CDR2 SQIVND (reference sequence). Trimming stripped 2 bases from V and 8 bases from J, with 12 bases between. The CDR3 has 13 residues. The CDR3 sequence is CASSILGAGGYTF. DNA for the CDR3: TGTGCCAGTAGTATATTGGGTGCGGGGGGCTACACCTTC.

The chain carries TRBV6-5 and TRBJ1-1; D perhaps matches TRBD1 (5 bases). Trimming took off 2 bases at V and 7 bases at J, with 14 bases between the two ends. The CDR3 is 14 residues long. Germline loops: CDR1 MNHEY, CDR2 SVGAGI. The CDR3 DNA reads as TGTGCCAGCAGTTACGAGGCAGGGTTGTATGAAGCTTTCTTT. Amino acid sequence: CASSYEAGLYEAFF.

This clone was counted between two and nine times. CDR3 DNA sequence: TGTGCCAGCAGCCAAGGTGTCAGGGAGCAGTTCTTC. Translating gives CASSQGVREQFF. The V call is TRBV14, the J call TRBJ2-1; D unresolved. CDR1 and CDR2 (germline): SGHDN, FVKESK. This CDR3 comprises 12 residues. Trimming pared 1 base from V and 10 bases from J, leaving 8 bases between.

The rearrangement joins TRBV19 to TRBJ2-1, with 9 nucleotides matching TRBD1. The CDR3 has 14 residues. Unmatched junction bases numbered 3, after V lost 4 bases and J lost 5 bases. Germline CDR1 reads LNHDA; CDR2 reads SQIVND (reference sequence). The CDR3 nucleotides are TGTGCCAGTAGTACACAGGGGGCACACAATGAGCAGTTCTTC. Amino acids: CASSTQGAHNEQFF.

This clone has only a few counts. The chain employs TRBV19 and TRBJ1-1; D is undetermined. CDR3 length: 14 amino acids. The germline CDR1 and CDR2 sequences are LNHDA and SQIVND (reference sequence). Between the trimmed V and J ends, which lost 1 base and 1 base, there was a span of 7 bases. The CDR3 sequence is CASSIGPGNTEAFF. The CDR3 bases are TGTGCCAGTAGTATAGGGCCAGGGAACACTGAAGCTTTCTTT.

The rearrangement uses TRBV2 and TRBJ2-5; perhaps TRBD1 as D (6 bases). The CDR3 consists of 14 residues. The germline gives CDR1 SNHLY, CDR2 FYNNEI. V lost 6 bases, J lost 4 bases, and 15 bases lay in between. The CDR3, as DNA: TGTGCCAGCAGGCCGGGACAACCGGCAGAGACCCAGTACTTC. The encoded protein is CASRPGQPAETQYF.